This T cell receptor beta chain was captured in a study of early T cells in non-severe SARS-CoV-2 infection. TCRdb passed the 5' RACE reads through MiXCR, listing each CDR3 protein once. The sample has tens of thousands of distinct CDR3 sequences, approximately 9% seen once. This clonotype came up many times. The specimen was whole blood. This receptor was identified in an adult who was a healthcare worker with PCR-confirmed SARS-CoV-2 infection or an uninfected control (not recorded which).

The CDR3 bases are TGTGCCAGCAGCCAAAGCCTAGCGGGAGCTTACAATGAGCAGTTCTTC. It specifies CASSQSLAGAYNEQFF. The gene calls are TRBV7-2 and TRBJ2-1, with TRBD2 matching over 10 bases. The CDR3 covers 16 residues. Per germline, CDR1 SGHTA and CDR2 FQGNSA. The ends lost 5 bases at V and 4 bases at J; junction bases unmatched: 8.